The 2 T cell receptor beta chains reported below all come from one sample, sequenced in a study of Ad26.COV2.S vaccination and SARS-CoV-2 variants. Treatment in this sample: approximately 18 received Ad26.COV2.S at low or high dose, single or two shots; a few received placebo; per-sample allocation not given. On day 63 after the first injection, vaccine and placebo recipients gave samples. Libraries were prepared by immunoSEQ multiplex PCR; TCRdb keeps only in-frame clonotypes and omits some of them. This table has about 420,000 clones, 70% to 90% appearing once. Here the sequenced sample was peripheral blood, taken in a trial of Ad26.COV2.S vaccine versus placebo. The source is a person between 18 and 65 years old who received the Ad26.COV2.S COVID-19 vaccine or a placebo.

This chain joins TRBV2 and TRBJ1-1, with 12 bases lining up with TRBD1. V dropped 4 bases and J dropped 7; count of bases not matched to a gene: 13. CDR1 is SNHLY, CDR2 FYNNEI, per germline. CDR3 length: 17 amino acids. The CDR3 DNA sequence: TGTGCCAGCAGTGGACGGGACAGGGGGCGCGGATGGGGTGAAGCTTTCTTT. Its translation is CASSGRDRGRGWGEAFF.

The V call is TRBV11-3, the J call TRBJ2-2; maybe TRBD1 (6 bases). The V and J ends lost 5 bases and 3 bases respectively, with 13 bases between them. Germline CDR1 reads SGHNT; CDR2 reads YENEEA. CDR3 size: 15 residues. As DNA, the CDR3 is TGTGCCAGCAGCCTCAGGGGTATCGACACCGGGGAGCTGTTTTTT. Amino acids: CASSLRGIDTGELFF.